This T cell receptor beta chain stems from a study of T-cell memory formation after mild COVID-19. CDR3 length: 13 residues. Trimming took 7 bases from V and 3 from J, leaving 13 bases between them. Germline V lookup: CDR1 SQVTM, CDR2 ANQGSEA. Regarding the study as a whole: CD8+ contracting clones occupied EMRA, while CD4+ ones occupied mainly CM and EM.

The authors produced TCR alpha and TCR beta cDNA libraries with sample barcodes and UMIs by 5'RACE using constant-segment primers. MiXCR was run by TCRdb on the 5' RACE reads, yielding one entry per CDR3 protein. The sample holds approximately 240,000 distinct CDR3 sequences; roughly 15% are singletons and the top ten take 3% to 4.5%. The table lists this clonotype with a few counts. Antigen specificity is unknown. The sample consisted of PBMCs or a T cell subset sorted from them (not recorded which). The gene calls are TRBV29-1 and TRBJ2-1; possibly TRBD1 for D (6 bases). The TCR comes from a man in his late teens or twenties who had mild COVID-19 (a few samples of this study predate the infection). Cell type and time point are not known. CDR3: CSGQGTLYNEQFF. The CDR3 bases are TGCAGCGGTCAGGGGACCCTCTACAATGAGCAGTTCTTC.